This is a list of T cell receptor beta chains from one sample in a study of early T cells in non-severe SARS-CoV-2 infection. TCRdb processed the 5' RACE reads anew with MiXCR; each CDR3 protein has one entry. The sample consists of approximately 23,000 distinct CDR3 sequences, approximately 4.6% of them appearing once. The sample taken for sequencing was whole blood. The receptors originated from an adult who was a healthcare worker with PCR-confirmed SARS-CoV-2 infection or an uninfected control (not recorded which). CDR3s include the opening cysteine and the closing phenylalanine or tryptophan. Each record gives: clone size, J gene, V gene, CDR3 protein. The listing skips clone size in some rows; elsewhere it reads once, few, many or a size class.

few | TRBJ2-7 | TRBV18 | CASSPDGASEQYF
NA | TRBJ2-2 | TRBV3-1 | CASSQVKMAGELFF
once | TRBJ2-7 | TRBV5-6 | CASSLYRGREQYF
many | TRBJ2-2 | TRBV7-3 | CASGGGVGELFF
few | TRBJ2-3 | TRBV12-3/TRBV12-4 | CASSLFDAFVDTQYF
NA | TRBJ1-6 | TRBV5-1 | CASSLAGLGNSPLHF
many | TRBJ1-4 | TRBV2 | CATGTARKEEKLFF
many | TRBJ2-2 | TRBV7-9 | CASSLSSGSNTGELFF
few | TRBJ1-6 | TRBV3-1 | CASSQAGTNRGSPLHF
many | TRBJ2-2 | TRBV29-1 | CSADLRYTGELFF
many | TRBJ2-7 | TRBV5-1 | CASSFEAEPYEQYF
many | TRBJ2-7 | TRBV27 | CASSSARGTPTSYEQYF
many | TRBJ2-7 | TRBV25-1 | CASSERYEQYF
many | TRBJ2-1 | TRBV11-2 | CAARRASGRHEQFF
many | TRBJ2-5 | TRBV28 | CATETGWETQYF
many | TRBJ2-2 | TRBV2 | CASWFAGARPGELFF
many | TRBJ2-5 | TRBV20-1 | CSAYGRKTQETQYF
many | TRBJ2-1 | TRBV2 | CASQLNEQFF
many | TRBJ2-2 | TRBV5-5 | CASSLASGGNTGELFF
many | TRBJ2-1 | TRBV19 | CASSIPRGQGAGFEQFF
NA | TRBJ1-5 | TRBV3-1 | CASSQGRLNQPQHF
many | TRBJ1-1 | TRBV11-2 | CASRPGAQYTEAFF
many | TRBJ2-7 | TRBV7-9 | CASSSSGTSGRGGQYF
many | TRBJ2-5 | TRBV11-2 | CASSTLSQETQYF
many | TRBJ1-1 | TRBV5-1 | CASSWGGLNTEAFF
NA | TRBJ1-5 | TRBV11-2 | CASSLGGYQPQHF
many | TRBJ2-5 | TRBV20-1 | CSAHRGSETQYF
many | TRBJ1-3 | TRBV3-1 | CASSQDWRNTIYF
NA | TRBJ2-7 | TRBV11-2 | CATGSQIEQYF
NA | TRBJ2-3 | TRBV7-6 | CASSPILSGSDTQYF
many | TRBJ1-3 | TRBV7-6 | CASSLRDGNTIYF
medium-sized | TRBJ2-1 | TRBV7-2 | CASSRTSYEQFF
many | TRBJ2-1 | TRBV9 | CASSVEGGAYNEQFF
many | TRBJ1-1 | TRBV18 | CASSPLGQDTEAFF
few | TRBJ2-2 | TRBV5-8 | CASSFPANTGELFF
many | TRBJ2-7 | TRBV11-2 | CASSRDRWGLEQYF
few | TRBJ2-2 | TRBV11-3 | CASSFVGSGELFF
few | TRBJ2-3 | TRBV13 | CASSLGLAGGSADTQYF
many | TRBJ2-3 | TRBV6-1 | CASSEMLGAGRTDTQYF
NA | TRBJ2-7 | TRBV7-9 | CASSLMGQSYEQYF
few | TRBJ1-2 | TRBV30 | CAWNRQGTGYTF
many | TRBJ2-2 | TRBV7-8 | CASSFEGGELFF